A selection of T cell receptor beta chains follows, all from one sample in a study of blood T cells in healthy people across ages. TCRdb independently ran MiXCR on the 5' RACE reads; one entry per CDR3 protein. The sample shows about 1.4 million distinct CDR3 sequences, around 59% of them seen only once. The sequenced sample was blood. These receptors originate from a man between 18 and 35 years old in good health. Both conserved end residues are part of each CDR3. A D gene is named only where the DNA matches it firmly. Rows give clone size only sometimes, using once, few, many, or a class for an expanded clone.

J,size,D,V,CDR3,DNA
TRBJ1-5,NA,TRBD1,TRBV7-9,CASSLGQDKPQHF,TGTGCCAGCAGCTTGGGACAGGATAAGCCCCAGCATTTT
TRBJ1-6,NA,TRBD1,TRBV28,CASRDRGSYNSPLHF,TGTGCCAGCAGAGACAGGGGGTCCTATAATTCACCCCTCCACTTT
TRBJ2-3,NA,TRBD1,TRBV9,CASSGYRGTTDTQYF,TGTGCCAGCAGCGGTTACAGGGGTACCACAGATACGCAGTATTTT
TRBJ2-1,NA,NA,TRBV11-2,CASSRTQLERASSHNEQFF,TGTGCCAGCAGCCGTACCCAGTTGGAGCGGGCGAGCTCGCACAATGAGCAGTTCTTC
TRBJ2-1,few,NA,TRBV6-1,CASREGNEQFF,TGTGCCAGCAGGGAAGGGAATGAGCAGTTCTTC
TRBJ2-5,NA,NA,TRBV6-1,CASSQLGIGETQYF,TGTGCCAGCAGTCAACTAGGTATAGGGGAGACCCAGTACTTC
TRBJ2-7,NA,NA,TRBV5-6,CASSLTVRGMGFEQYF,TGTGCCAGCAGCTTGACTGTCCGGGGTATGGGGTTCGAGCAGTACTTC
TRBJ2-3,NA,TRBD1,TRBV9,CASSGGTGGSDTQYF,TGTGCCAGCAGCGGGGGGACAGGGGGCTCTGATACGCAGTATTTT
TRBJ2-7,few,NA,TRBV5-1,CASKLNAYEQYF,TGCGCCAGCAAGCTTAACGCCTACGAGCAGTACTTC
TRBJ2-7,NA,TRBD2,TRBV4-1,CASSQILPASGSWYEQYF,TGTGCCAGCAGCCAAATATTACCAGCTAGCGGGAGTTGGTACGAGCAGTACTTC
TRBJ2-5,few,NA,TRBV29-1,CSVEFLGVLETQYF,TGCAGCGTTGAATTTCTGGGGGTACTGGAGACCCAGTACTTC
TRBJ2-1,few,NA,TRBV29-1,CSVEWVVGNEQFF,TGCAGCGTTGAATGGGTAGTCGGGAATGAGCAGTTCTTC
TRBJ2-7,NA,NA,TRBV20-1,CSAREESPYEQYF,TGCAGTGCTAGAGAGGAAAGCCCCTACGAGCAGTACTTC
TRBJ2-7,NA,NA,TRBV4-3,CASSQGSGGLGDEQYF,TGCGCCAGCAGCCAAGGGAGTGGGGGGCTTGGTGACGAGCAGTACTTC
TRBJ1-6,NA,TRBD1,TRBV27,CASSRTGSAYNSPLHF,TGTGCCAGCAGCAGGACAGGGAGCGCTTATAATTCACCCCTCCACTTT
TRBJ2-7,NA,NA,TRBV18,CASSPKLESEQYF,TGTGCCAGCTCACCAAAATTGGAAAGCGAGCAGTACTTC
TRBJ2-3,few,TRBD1,TRBV6-2/TRBV6-3,CASSYPPGQGGTDTQYF,TGTGCCAGCAGTTACCCCCCGGGACAGGGAGGCACAGATACGCAGTATTTT
TRBJ2-7,NA,NA,TRBV29-1,CSAAAKNYEQYF,TGCAGCGCAGCGGCCAAAAATTACGAGCAGTACTTC
TRBJ2-2,NA,TRBD1,TRBV12-3/TRBV12-4,CASSPGQGRNTGELFF,TGTGCCAGCAGCCCGGGACAGGGTAGAAACACCGGGGAGCTGTTTTTT
TRBJ2-3,NA,TRBD1,TRBV29-1,CSASPGTGREDTQYF,TGCAGCGCCTCCCCCGGGACAGGGAGGGAGGATACGCAGTATTTT
TRBJ2-1,few,TRBD2,TRBV7-9,CASSSWEGGSYNEQFF,TGTGCCAGCAGCTCCTGGGAGGGAGGATCCTACAATGAGCAGTTCTTC
TRBJ2-3,NA,NA,TRBV7-9,CASPKGLEPTDTQYF,TGTGCCAGTCCTAAAGGGCTAGAGCCCACAGATACGCAGTATTTT
TRBJ2-2,NA,NA,TRBV4-2,CASSQEAGMVGELFF,TGTGCCAGCAGCCAAGAAGCCGGGATGGTCGGGGAGCTGTTTTTT
TRBJ1-2,once,NA,TRBV29-1,CSVEGGGAAGYTF,TGCAGCGTTGAAGGTGGGGGGGCGGCTGGCTACACCTTC
TRBJ2-1,NA,NA,TRBV29-1,CSVEDGVQGQFF,TGCAGCGTTGAAGACGGCGTACAGGGGCAGTTCTTC
TRBJ2-1,NA,TRBD1,TRBV6-1,CASRGTVNDNEQFF,TGTGCCAGCAGGGGGACAGTGAATGACAATGAGCAGTTCTTC
TRBJ2-3,NA,NA,TRBV4-2,CASSAYLGITDTQYF,TGTGCCAGCAGCGCCTATCTAGGAATCACAGATACGCAGTATTTT
TRBJ2-3,NA,NA,TRBV12-3/TRBV12-4,CASRPDSITDTQYF,TGTGCCAGCAGACCTGACAGCATCACAGATACGCAGTATTTT
TRBJ2-4,once,NA,TRBV28,CASRVQGGKNIQYF,TGTGCCAGCCGAGTCCAGGGGGGCAAAAACATTCAGTACTTC
TRBJ2-3,NA,TRBD2,TRBV7-9,CASSSEGSGRTDTQYF,TGTGCCAGCAGCTCGGAGGGGAGCGGGAGGACAGATACGCAGTATTTT
TRBJ2-5,NA,NA,TRBV7-2,CASSPSYRLGHGTQYF,TGTGCCAGCAGCCCTTCGTACCGGTTGGGACATGGGACCCAGTACTTC
TRBJ2-7,NA,NA,TRBV4-1,CASSQSGDSYEQYF,TGCGCCAGCAGCCAAAGTGGGGACTCCTACGAGCAGTACTTC
TRBJ1-1,NA,NA,TRBV6-6,CASSYSGTTEAFF,TGTGCCAGCAGTTACTCGGGAACCACTGAAGCTTTCTTT
TRBJ1-6,NA,NA,TRBV2,CASSEQRPYNSPLHF,TGTGCCAGCAGTGAACAGAGACCGTATAATTCACCCCTCCACTTT
TRBJ2-2,NA,NA,TRBV21-1,CASSKMDPGELFF,TGTGCCAGCAGCAAAATGGACCCCGGGGAGCTGTTTTTT
TRBJ2-5,NA,NA,TRBV20-1,CSAKARQNQETQYF,TGCAGTGCTAAGGCGCGACAGAACCAAGAGACCCAGTACTTC
TRBJ2-4,few,TRBD1,TRBV6-1,CASRGQRTDIQYF,TGTGCCAGCAGGGGACAGCGAACGGACATTCAGTACTTC
TRBJ2-1,NA,NA,TRBV4-3,CASSASRDGMFF,TGCGCCAGCAGCGCTTCCCGGGACGGGATGTTCTTC
TRBJ2-3,NA,NA,TRBV6-2/TRBV6-3,CASRRRGISTDTQYF,TGTGCCAGCAGAAGACGAGGGATTAGCACAGATACGCAGTATTTT
TRBJ2-7,few,NA,TRBV29-1,CSVVGDGPYEQYF,TGCAGCGTTGTGGGGGACGGCCCATACGAGCAGTACTTC
TRBJ1-1,NA,NA,TRBV29-1,CSVEFRNTEAFF,TGCAGCGTTGAATTCAGGAACACTGAAGCTTTCTTT
TRBJ1-2,NA,NA,TRBV29-1,CSVEQNYGYTF,TGCAGCGTTGAACAGAACTATGGCTACACCTTC
TRBJ2-7,NA,NA,TRBV27,CASSLRSRGSEQYF,TGTGCCAGCAGTCTGCGGAGCAGGGGATCCGAGCAGTACTTC
TRBJ1-2,NA,NA,TRBV20-1,CSARDPQGGHGYTF,TGCAGTGCTAGAGATCCGCAGGGCGGACATGGCTACACCTTC
TRBJ2-7,NA,NA,TRBV4-3,CASSQSRMSYEQYF,TGCGCCAGCAGCCAAAGCCGGATGTCCTACGAGCAGTACTTC
TRBJ2-6,NA,NA,TRBV10-3,CAISGQRTVSGASVLTF,TGTGCCATCAGTGGACAGAGGACTGTATCTGGGGCCAGCGTCCTGACTTTC
TRBJ2-5,few,TRBD1,TRBV7-2,CASSVLRGRKETQYF,TGTGCCAGCAGCGTTCTTAGGGGGCGCAAAGAGACCCAGTACTTC
TRBJ2-2,NA,TRBD1,TRBV12-3/TRBV12-4,CASSATGGTGELFF,TGTGCCAGCAGTGCGACAGGGGGAACCGGGGAGCTGTTTTTT
TRBJ2-1,few,NA,TRBV27,CASSGTSSAIYNEQFF,TGTGCCAGCAGTGGTACGTCTAGCGCAATTTACAATGAGCAGTTCTTC
TRBJ2-7,few,NA,TRBV5-1,CASSYTPDRDNEQYF,TGCGCCAGCAGCTACACACCGGACAGAGACAATGAGCAGTACTTC
TRBJ1-2,many,TRBD1,TRBV29-1,CSVPPGQGVYGYTF,TGCAGCGTTCCTCCGGGACAGGGGGTCTATGGCTACACCTTC